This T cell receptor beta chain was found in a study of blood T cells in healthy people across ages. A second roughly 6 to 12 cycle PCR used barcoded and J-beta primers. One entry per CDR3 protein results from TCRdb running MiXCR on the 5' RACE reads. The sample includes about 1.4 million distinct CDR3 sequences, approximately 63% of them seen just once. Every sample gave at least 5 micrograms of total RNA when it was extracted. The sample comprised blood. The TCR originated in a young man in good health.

The chain's CDR3 is CASRAGRGGGEKLFF. The CDR3 DNA follows: TGTGCCAGCAGAGCTGGACGTGGGGGCGGTGAAAAACTGTTTTTT. The V call is TRBV2, the J call TRBJ1-4, with a weak D call TRBD1 (6 bases). V lost 6 bases and J 7 bases, leaving 18 bases between the germline ends. Germline values: CDR1 SNHLY, CDR2 FYNNEI. The CDR3 has 15 amino acids.